The 21 T cell receptor beta chains reported below all come from one sample, sequenced in a study of follicular helper T cells after annual influenza vaccination. The time point: 2014-2015 season, pre-vaccination. Some clones are missing from TCRdb's copy, which holds only in-frame ones; the method was immunoSEQ multiplex PCR. The table includes approximately 25,000 clones, approximately 80% detected once. This material consisted of CXCR5+ CD38- circulating T follicular helper cells from blood, taken on the day of influenza vaccination. Subset in this sample: circulating Tfh, non-naive CD4+CXCR5+PD-1+ (ICOS+CD38+ or ICOS-CD38-). The receptors were sampled from an adult who received the influenza vaccine.

This chain uses TRBV11-3 with TRBJ2-1; TRBD2 aligns across 7 bases. The CDR3 has 14 amino acids. J was trimmed by 3 bases and V by 5 bases; bases with no gene match: 4. CDR1 and CDR2 (germline): SGHNT, YENEEA. The CDR3 sequence: CASSPGTNYNEQFF. CDR3 sequence (DNA): TGTGCCAGCAGCCCCGGGACTAACTACAATGAGCAGTTCTTC. Full variable domain (remainder filled in from reference TRBV11-3 and TRBJ2-1): EAGVVQSPRYKIIEKKQPVAFWCNPISGHNTLYWYLQNLGQGPELLIRYENEEAVDDSQLPKDRFSAERLKGVDSTLKIQPAELGDSAVYLCASSPGTNYNEQFFGPGTRLTVL.

V and J are TRBV4-2 and TRBJ2-1; 14 nucleotides align to TRBD2. Germline V CDR1 and CDR2: LGHNA, YNFKEQ. This CDR3 comprises 16 residues. V lost 3 bases and J lost 7; bases outside the gene matches: 5. The CDR3, as DNA: TGTGCCAGCAGCCAGTCCGGGACTAGCGGGAGTAATGAGCAGTTCTTC. As protein: CASSQSGTSGSNEQFF.

The rearrangement joins TRBV4-2 to TRBJ2-1; a weak D match, TRBD1 (6 bases). Germline V gives CDR1 LGHNA, CDR2 YNFKEQ. This CDR3 has 13 amino acids. Trimming removed 2 bases from V and 8 bases from J, with 10 bases in between. CDR3 sequence: CASSQKGEDEQFF. CDR3 in DNA: TGTGCCAGCAGCCAAAAGGGGGAAGATGAGCAGTTCTTC.

A single count supports this clone. This chain links TRBV5-8 with TRBJ1-1; D might be TRBD1 (5 bases). The CDR3 extends over 13 amino acids. Trimming left V 1 base short and J 5 bases short, with 9 bases between. Germline V lookup: CDR1 SGHTS, CDR2 YDEGEE. The CDR3 sequence is CASSLRGITEAFF. The CDR3 nucleotides are TGTGCCAGCAGCTTGCGGGGGATAACTGAAGCTTTCTTT.

On this clone itself: One junction end does not reproduce the germline sequence, and a read error may be involved. Other DNA sequences within the sample encode an identical CDR3. The chain employs TRBV19 and TRBJ1-6; a possible D gene is TRBD1 (6 bases). This CDR3 has 16 residues. Germline CDR1 is LNHDA and CDR2 is SQIVND (reference sequence). The CDR3 DNA reads as TGTGCCAGTAGCTTCCAGGCGGGGGGCACTAATTCCCCCCTCCACTTT. Amino acid sequence: CASSFQAGGTNSPLHF.

The chain links TRBV5-1 to TRBJ1-2; D is ambiguous. With 4 bases removed from V and 5 bases from J, the gap between germline ends came to 18 bases. Germline V gene lookup returns CDR1 SGHRS and CDR2 YFSETQ. There are 15 residues in the CDR3. The CDR3: CASSRDGGSKYGYTF. As DNA, the CDR3 is TGCGCCAGCAGCCGCGACGGCGGGAGCAAATATGGCTACACCTTC.

The chain recombines TRBV19 with TRBJ1-2, with D tentatively TRBD1 (6 bases). The CDR3 loop spans 14 amino acids. V was shortened by 4 bases and J by 0 bases, with 9 bases between the two germline ends. In germline, CDR1 is LNHDA, CDR2 SQIVND (reference sequence). The CDR3 DNA is TGTGCCAGTAGTAGCAGGGGCTCTAACTATGGCTACACCTTC. Translating gives CASSSRGSNYGYTF. The full variable domain, completed using reference TRBV19 and TRBJ1-2, is DGGITQSPKYLFRKEGQNVTLSCEQNLNHDAMYWYRQDPGQGLRLIYYSQIVNDFQKGDIAEGYSVSREKKESFPLTVTSAQKNPTAFYLCASSSRGSNYGYTFGSGTRLTVV.

V and J are TRBV19 and TRBJ2-1, with D possibly TRBD2 on 5 matching bases. CDR1 is LNHDA and CDR2 is SQIVND in the germline V gene (reference sequence). V lost 8 bases and J 9 bases, leaving 17 bases between the germline ends. The CDR3 has 13 residues. The CDR3, as DNA: TGTGCCAGTCAAAACCCGGAGGCAGGTGAGCAGTTCTTC. It specifies CASQNPEAGEQFF.

The gene calls are TRBV6-1 and TRBJ2-7; D ambiguous. The V end was cut by 1 base, the J end by 0 bases, with 7 bases between. The V gene's germline CDR1 is MNHNS and CDR2 SASEGT. There are 14 residues in the CDR3. CDR3 DNA sequence: TGTGCCAGCAGTGAAGGCGGCCTCTCCTACGAGCAGTACTTC. It translates to CASSEGGLSYEQYF.

This chain uses TRBV6-1 with TRBJ2-5, with TRBD1 matching 8 bases. This CDR3 contains 13 residues. Trimming at V came to 5 bases and at J to 2 bases, leaving 1 base not matched to a gene. Germline CDR1 MNHNS, CDR2 SASEGT. Here the CDR3 reads CASSTGGQETQYF. The CDR3 DNA reads as TGTGCCAGCAGTACAGGGGGGCAAGAGACCCAGTACTTC.

The chain recombines TRBV4-1 with TRBJ2-7, with 9 positions matching TRBD2. The CDR3 covers 15 residues. Germline CDR1 reads MGHRA; CDR2 reads YSYEKL. V shed 1 base, J shed 6 bases, and the junction held 7 bases outside the gene matches. CDR3 sequence reads: CASSQVAGVVREQYF. The CDR3, as DNA: TGCGCCAGCAGCCAAGTAGCGGGAGTCGTACGCGAGCAGTACTTC.

The V gene is TRBV7-2, the J gene TRBJ2-5; 7 bases line up with TRBD1. This CDR3 is 12 amino acids long. V lost 5 bases, J lost 5 bases, and 2 bases stayed unmatched. Germline assignment: CDR1 SGHTA and CDR2 FQGNSA. In DNA, the CDR3 is TGTGCCAGCAGCCCCAGGGGGGAGACCCAGTACTTC. Encoded protein: CASSPRGETQYF.

The chain carries TRBV6-5 and TRBJ1-5, with D possibly being TRBD1 (6 bases). The V end lost 7 bases, the J end lost 3 bases, and 10 bases lay between the germline ends. The CDR3 runs 13 residues. The germline CDR1 and CDR2 sequences are MNHEY and SVGAGI. The CDR3 is CASTTGINQPQHF. The CDR3 region has the DNA TGTGCCAGCACAACAGGGATCAATCAGCCCCAGCATTTT.

The chain recombines TRBV10-3 with TRBJ2-3; TRBD1 agrees at 8 bases. Germline CDR1 ENHRY, CDR2 SYGVKD. With V trimmed by 10 bases and J by 1 base, 7 bases remained unmatched. This CDR3 has 14 amino acids. CDR3 in DNA: TGTGCCACAACGGACAGGGTAGGCACAGATACGCAGTATTTT. This gives the protein CATTDRVGTDTQYF.

The chain is built from TRBV4-2 and TRBJ1-5; no clear D gene. The CDR3 sequence is 16 residues long. The germline gives CDR1 LGHNA, CDR2 YNFKEQ. The ends were cut back, 1 base at V and 0 bases at J, with 10 bases in the middle. This CDR3 is CASSQGSGNSNQPQHF. CDR3 nucleotides: TGTGCCAGCAGCCAAGGCTCGGGAAATAGCAATCAGCCCCAGCATTTT.

In its sample, this clone was seen a few times. The chain couples TRBV6-1 to TRBJ2-7, with 7 bases fitting TRBD1. CDR1 and CDR2 (germline): MNHNS, SASEGT. The V gene end was trimmed by 2 bases and the J gene end by 4 bases; junction bases not matched to a gene: 5. The CDR3 loop spans 14 amino acids. In nucleotides, the CDR3 is TGTGCCAGCAGTGAAACGACAGGGCTATACGAGCAGTACTTC. Encoded protein: CASSETTGLYEQYF.

CDR3 in DNA: TGTGCCAGCAGCCCCGGGACTAGCGGGATCAATGAGCAGTTCTTC. Encoded protein: CASSPGTSGINEQFF. V is TRBV5-4 and J is TRBJ2-1; TRBD2 matches 13 bases. The CDR3 is 15 residues long. V lost 4 bases to trimming and J lost 6 bases; unmatched junction nucleotides: 4. The germline CDR1 and CDR2 sequences are SGHNT and YYREEE (reference sequence).

The chain links TRBV7-9 to TRBJ1-6, with 10 bases aligning to TRBD1. This CDR3 has 15 amino acids. Trimming cost V 3 bases and J 9 bases; bases outside gene matches: 5. The germline gives CDR1 SEHNR, CDR2 FQNEAQ (reference sequence). The CDR3 DNA is TGTGCCAGCAGCTTCTCCGGGACAGGGGTTTCACCCCTCCACTTT. Its protein is CASSFSGTGVSPLHF.

In this sample, this clone turned up a few times. The genes are TRBV19 and TRBJ2-1; D is possibly TRBD1 (5 bases). Germline loops: CDR1 LNHDA, CDR2 SQIVND (reference sequence). With 4 bases removed from V and 5 bases from J, the gap between germline ends came to 12 bases. The CDR3 totals 14 residues. The CDR3 spells CASSTSDSDNEQFF. Here the CDR3 DNA reads TGTGCCAGTAGTACCTCCGACAGTGACAATGAGCAGTTCTTC.

In its sample, this clone was seen a few times. V usage is TRBV11-2 and J usage is TRBJ2-1, with 7 bases that match TRBD2. V trimming: 1 base; J trimming: 3 bases; junction bases outside the gene matches: 6. CDR3 length: 16 amino acids. Looked up from germline, CDR1 is SGHAT and CDR2 is FQNNGV. In DNA, the CDR3 is TGTGCCAGCAGCTTAGGATCCAGCGGGAACTACAATGAGCAGTTCTTC. It encodes CASSLGSSGNYNEQFF.

This chain connects TRBV19 to TRBJ1-1; D is possibly TRBD1 (6 bases). Trimming removed 4 bases at V and 0 bases at J, with 18 bases between. CDR3 size: 17 residues. Germline CDR1 LNHDA, CDR2 SQIVND (reference sequence). The CDR3 nucleotides read TGTGCCAGTAGTAGACGATTGACAGGATACATGAACACTGAAGCTTTCTTT. Its translation: CASSRRLTGYMNTEAFF.